The sequence of this T cell receptor (beta chain) was determined in a study of blood T cell repertoires in COVID-19. In the study overall: The analysed material was cDNA or gDNA that came from T cells, B-cell-depleted T cells, or PBMCs.

Individuals aged about 18 to 89 years were recruited from about two dozen US areas. Donors of Cohort 3 who recovered were those that had two negative PCRs, clearance, or symptom resolution. Here immunoSEQ multiplex PCR was the method, and the copy in TCRdb shows in-frame clones only, minus some. Counted here are about 140,000 clones, around 87% occurring once; the ten biggest clones make up around 10%. The sample holds a few counts of this clone. The sequencing input was PBMCs or T cells enriched from blood (not recorded which). The receptor comes from a man in his sixties who had recovered from COVID-19.

The CDR3 sequence: CAIMSPPDEQFF. The CDR3 bases are TGTGCCATCATGTCTCCTCCCGATGAGCAGTTCTTC. The rearrangement links TRBV10-3 to TRBJ2-1; no clear D. CDR3 length: 12 residues. The germline gives CDR1 ENHRY, CDR2 SYGVKD. Trimming removed 7 bases at V and 8 bases at J, with 12 bases between.